This TCR beta chain was captured by sequencing in a study of patients and donors after allogeneic stem cell transplantation. The ends were cut back, 3 bases at V and 0 bases at J, with 5 bases in the middle. This CDR3 has 14 residues. This clonotype is medium-sized by share. TCRdb called the RT-PCR reads again in MiXCR, with one record for every CDR3 protein. The sample carries 2,500 or so distinct CDR3 sequences, roughly 4.3% recorded once. The sample taken for sequencing was blood, either unsorted or a sorted T cell fraction (not recorded which). The receptor's source is a human donor who was either an allogeneic HSCT recipient or a stem cell or donor lymphocyte infusion donor (not recorded which). It is not recorded whose cells these are; they may come from a transplant donor. The chain employs TRBV12-3 or TRBV12-4 and TRBJ1-4; D is unclear. CDR3: CASSLEATNEKLFF. CDR3 nucleotide sequence: TGTGCCAGCAGTTTGGAAGCAACTAATGAAAAACTGTTTTTT.